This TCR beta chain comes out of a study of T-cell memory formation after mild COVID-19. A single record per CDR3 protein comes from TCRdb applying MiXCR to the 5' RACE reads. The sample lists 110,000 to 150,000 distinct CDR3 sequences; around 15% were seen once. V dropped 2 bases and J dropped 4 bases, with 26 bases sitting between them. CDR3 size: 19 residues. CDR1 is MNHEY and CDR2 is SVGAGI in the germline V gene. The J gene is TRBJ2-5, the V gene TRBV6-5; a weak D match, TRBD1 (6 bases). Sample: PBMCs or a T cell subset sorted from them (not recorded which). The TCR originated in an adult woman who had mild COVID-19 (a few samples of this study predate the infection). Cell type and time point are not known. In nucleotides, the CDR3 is TGTGCCAGCAGTTACCGCTTCGGCAGGGGCGGCGCTGATAGAGAGACCCAGTACTTC. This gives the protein CASSYRFGRGGADRETQYF.